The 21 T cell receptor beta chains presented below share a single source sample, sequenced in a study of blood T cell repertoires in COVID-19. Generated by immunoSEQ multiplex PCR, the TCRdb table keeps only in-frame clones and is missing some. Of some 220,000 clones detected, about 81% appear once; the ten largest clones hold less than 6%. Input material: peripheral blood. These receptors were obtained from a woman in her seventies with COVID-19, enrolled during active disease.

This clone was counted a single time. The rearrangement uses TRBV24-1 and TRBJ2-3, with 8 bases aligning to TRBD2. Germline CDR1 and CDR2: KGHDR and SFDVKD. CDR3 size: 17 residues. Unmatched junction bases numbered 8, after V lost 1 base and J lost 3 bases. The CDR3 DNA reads TGTGCCACCAGTGATTTACGGGAGGGGAAGAGGACAGATACGCAGTATTTT. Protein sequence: CATSDLREGKRTDTQYF.

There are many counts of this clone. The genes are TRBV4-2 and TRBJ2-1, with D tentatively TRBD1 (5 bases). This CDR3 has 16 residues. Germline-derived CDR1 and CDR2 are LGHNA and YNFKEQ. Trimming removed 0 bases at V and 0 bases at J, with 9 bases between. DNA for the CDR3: TGTGCCAGCAGCCAAGATTACGACAGCTCCTACAATGAGCAGTTCTTC. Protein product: CASSQDYDSSYNEQFF.

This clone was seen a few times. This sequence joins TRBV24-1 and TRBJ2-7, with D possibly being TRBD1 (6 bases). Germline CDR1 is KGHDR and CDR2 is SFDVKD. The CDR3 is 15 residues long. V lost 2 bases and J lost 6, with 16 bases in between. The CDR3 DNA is TGTGCCACCAGTGATTCGGGACACGCGTCCATCGAGCAGTACTTC. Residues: CATSDSGHASIEQYF.

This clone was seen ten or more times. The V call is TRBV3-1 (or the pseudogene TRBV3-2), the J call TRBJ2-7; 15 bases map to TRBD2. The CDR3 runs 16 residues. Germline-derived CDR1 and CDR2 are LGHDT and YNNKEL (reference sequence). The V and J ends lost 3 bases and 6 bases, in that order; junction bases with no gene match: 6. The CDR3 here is CASSHLGLAGGTEQYF. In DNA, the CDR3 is TGTGCCAGCAGCCACCTGGGACTAGCGGGAGGAACCGAGCAGTACTTC.

Here the CDR3 reads CASSKTGGTDTQYF. The CDR3 nucleotides are TGTGCCAGCTCAAAAACAGGGGGGACAGATACGCAGTATTTT. V gene TRBV18 combines with J gene TRBJ2-3; TRBD1 agrees at 8 bases. Trimming removed 5 bases from V and 3 bases from J; junction bases left unmatched: 4. The CDR3 totals 14 residues. Germline V gene lookup returns CDR1 KGHSH and CDR2 LQKENI.

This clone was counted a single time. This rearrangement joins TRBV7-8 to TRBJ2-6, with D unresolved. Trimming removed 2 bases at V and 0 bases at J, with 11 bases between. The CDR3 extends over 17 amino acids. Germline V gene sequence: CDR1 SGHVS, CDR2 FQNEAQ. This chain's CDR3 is CASSLYEPRSGANVLTF. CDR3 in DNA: TGTGCCAGCAGCTTATATGAGCCACGCTCTGGGGCCAACGTCCTGACTTTC. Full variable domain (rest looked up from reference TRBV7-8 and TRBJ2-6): GAGVSQSPRYKVAKRGQDVALRCDPISGHVSLFWYQQALGQGPEFLTYFQNEAQLDKSGLPSDRFFAERPEGSVSTLKIQRTQQEDSAVYLCASSLYEPRSGANVLTFGAGSRLTVL.

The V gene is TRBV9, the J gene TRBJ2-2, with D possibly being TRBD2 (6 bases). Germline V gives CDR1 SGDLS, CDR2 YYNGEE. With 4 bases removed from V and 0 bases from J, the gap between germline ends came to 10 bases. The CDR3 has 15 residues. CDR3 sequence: CASSPRLANTGELFF. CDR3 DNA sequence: TGTGCCAGCAGCCCCCGACTAGCGAACACCGGGGAGCTGTTTTTT. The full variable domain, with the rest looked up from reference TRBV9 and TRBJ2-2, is DSGVTQTPKHLITATGQRVTLRCSPRSGDLSVYWYQQSLDQGLQFLIQYYNGEERAKGNILERFSAQQFPDLHSELNLSSLELGDSALYFCASSPRLANTGELFFGEGSRLTVL.

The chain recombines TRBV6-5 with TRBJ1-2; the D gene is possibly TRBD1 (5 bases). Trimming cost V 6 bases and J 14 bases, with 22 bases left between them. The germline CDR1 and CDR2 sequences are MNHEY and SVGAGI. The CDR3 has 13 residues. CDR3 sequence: CASSTPPGLGSTF. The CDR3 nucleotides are TGTGCCAGCAGCACCCCTCCAGGGCTCGGATCTACCTTC.

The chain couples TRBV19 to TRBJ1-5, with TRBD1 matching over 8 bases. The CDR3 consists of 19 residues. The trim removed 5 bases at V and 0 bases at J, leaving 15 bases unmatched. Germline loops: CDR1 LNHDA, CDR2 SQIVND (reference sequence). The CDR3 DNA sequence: TGTGCCAGTAGTGCGCCAAGACAGGGGTCGAGAGTTAGCAATCAGCCCCAGCATTTT. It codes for CASSAPRQGSRVSNQPQHF.

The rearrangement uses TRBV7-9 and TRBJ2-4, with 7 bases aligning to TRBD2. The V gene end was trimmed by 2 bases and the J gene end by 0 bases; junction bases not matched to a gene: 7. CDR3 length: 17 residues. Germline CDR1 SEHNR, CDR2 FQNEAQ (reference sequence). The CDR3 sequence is CASSLWGLTLAKNIQYF. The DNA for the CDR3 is TGTGCCAGCAGCTTATGGGGACTAACGCTAGCCAAAAACATTCAGTACTTC.

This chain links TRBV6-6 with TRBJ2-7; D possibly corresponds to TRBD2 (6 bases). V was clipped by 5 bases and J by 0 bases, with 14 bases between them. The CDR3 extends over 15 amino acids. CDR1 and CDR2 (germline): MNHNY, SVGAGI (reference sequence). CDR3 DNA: TGTGCCAGCAGTGACACTAGCTTTGGCTCCTACGAGCAGTACTTC. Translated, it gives CASSDTSFGSYEQYF.

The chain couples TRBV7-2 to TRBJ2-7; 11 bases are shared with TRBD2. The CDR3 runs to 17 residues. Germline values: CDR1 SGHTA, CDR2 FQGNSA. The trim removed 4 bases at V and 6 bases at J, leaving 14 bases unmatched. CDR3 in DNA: TGTGCCAGCAGCTGGGCTCCTCTAGCGGGAGGCTCTAGCGAGCAGTACTTC. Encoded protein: CASSWAPLAGGSSEQYF.

This CDR3 reads CASSSSHGSYNEQFF. The CDR3 nucleotides are TGTGCCAGCAGCTCCTCGCACGGCTCCTACAATGAGCAGTTCTTC. This rearrangement joins TRBV11-3 to TRBJ2-1; D ambiguous. The CDR3 is 15 residues long. CDR1 is SGHNT and CDR2 is YENEEA in the germline V gene. V was shortened by 4 bases and J by 0 bases, with 10 bases between the two germline ends.

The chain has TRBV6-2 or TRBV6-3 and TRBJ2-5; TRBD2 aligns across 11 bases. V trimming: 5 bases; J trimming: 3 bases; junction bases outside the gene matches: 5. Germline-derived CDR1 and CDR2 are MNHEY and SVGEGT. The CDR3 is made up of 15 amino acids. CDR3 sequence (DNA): TGTGCCAGCAGTAACCCGGGACTAGCGGAAGAGACCCAGTACTTC. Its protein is CASSNPGLAEETQYF.

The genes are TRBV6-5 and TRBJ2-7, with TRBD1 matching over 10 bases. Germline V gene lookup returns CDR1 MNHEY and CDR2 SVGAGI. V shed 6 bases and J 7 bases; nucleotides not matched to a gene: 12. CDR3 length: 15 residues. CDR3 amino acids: CASRSLGTGVEEQYF. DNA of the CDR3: TGTGCCAGCAGATCCCTCGGGACAGGGGTTGAGGAGCAGTACTTC.

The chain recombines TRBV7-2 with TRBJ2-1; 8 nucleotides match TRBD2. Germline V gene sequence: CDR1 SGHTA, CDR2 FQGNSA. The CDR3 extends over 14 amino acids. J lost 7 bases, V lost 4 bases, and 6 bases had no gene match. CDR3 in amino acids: CASSSSGTSNEQFF. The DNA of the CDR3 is TGTGCCAGCAGCTCCTCCGGGACTAGTAATGAGCAGTTCTTC. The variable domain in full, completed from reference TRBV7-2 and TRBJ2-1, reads GAGVSQSPSNKVTEKGKDVELRCDPISGHTALYWYRQSLGQGLEFLIYFQGNSAPDKSGLPSDRFSAERTGGSVSTLTIQRTQQEDSAVYLCASSSSGTSNEQFFGPGTRLTVL.

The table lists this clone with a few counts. Here the CDR3 reads CASSRSSRYEQYF. For the CDR3, the DNA is TGTGCCAGTAGCCGGAGTAGCCGCTACGAGCAGTACTTC. The V gene is TRBV19, the J gene TRBJ2-7; D is unclear. V lost 6 bases and J 3 bases, leaving 12 bases between the germline ends. The CDR3 is made up of 13 amino acids. CDR1 and CDR2 (germline): LNHDA, SQIVND (reference sequence).

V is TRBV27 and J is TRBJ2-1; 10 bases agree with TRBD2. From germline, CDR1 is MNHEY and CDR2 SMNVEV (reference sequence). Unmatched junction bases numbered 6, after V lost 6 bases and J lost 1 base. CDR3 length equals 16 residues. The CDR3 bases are TGTGCCAGCAGCACCCGACTAGCGGGTTCCTACAATGAGCAGTTCTTC. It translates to CASSTRLAGSYNEQFF.

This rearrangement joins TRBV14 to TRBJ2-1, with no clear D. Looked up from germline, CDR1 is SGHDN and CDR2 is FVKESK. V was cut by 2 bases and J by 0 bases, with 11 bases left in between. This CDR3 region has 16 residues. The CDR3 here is CASSQRVLSSYNEQFF. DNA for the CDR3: TGTGCCAGCAGCCAACGGGTACTAAGCTCCTACAATGAGCAGTTCTTC.

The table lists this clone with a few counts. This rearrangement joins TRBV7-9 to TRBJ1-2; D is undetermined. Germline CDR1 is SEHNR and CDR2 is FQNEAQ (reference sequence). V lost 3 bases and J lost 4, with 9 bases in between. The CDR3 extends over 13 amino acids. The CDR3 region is CASSFEGSYGYTF. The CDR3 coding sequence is TGTGCCAGCAGCTTCGAGGGCAGCTATGGCTACACCTTC.

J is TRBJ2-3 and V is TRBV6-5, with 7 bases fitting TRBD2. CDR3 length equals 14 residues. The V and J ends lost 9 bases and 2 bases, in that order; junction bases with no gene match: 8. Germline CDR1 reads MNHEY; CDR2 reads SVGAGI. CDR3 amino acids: CASALGGITDTQYF. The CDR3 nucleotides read TGTGCCAGTGCATTGGGAGGGATCACAGATACGCAGTATTTT.